In this sample, the clone carrying this T cell receptor beta chain turned up a few times. These data are taken from a study of cytomegalovirus exposure and HLA in healthy donors. Germline CDR1 is SQVTM and CDR2 is ANQGSEA. V lost 7 bases and J lost 5, with 9 bases in between. This CDR3 is built from 10 residues. The PCR was carried out with 60 Vbeta primers and 13 Jbeta primers. The protocol was immunoSEQ multiplex PCR, while the TCRdb copy is restricted to in-frame clones and leaves out a portion. Here the sample spans 240,000 or so clones, about 81% being singletons. The sequencing input was PBMCs. V usage is TRBV29-1 and J usage is TRBJ2-7; TRBD1 is a possible D gene (5 bases). The source of this sequence is a woman aged 40 to 50 in good health and CMV-seropositive. The CDR3 protein is CSGGGDEQYF. CDR3 sequence (DNA): TGCAGCGGGGGCGGAGACGAGCAGTACTTC.